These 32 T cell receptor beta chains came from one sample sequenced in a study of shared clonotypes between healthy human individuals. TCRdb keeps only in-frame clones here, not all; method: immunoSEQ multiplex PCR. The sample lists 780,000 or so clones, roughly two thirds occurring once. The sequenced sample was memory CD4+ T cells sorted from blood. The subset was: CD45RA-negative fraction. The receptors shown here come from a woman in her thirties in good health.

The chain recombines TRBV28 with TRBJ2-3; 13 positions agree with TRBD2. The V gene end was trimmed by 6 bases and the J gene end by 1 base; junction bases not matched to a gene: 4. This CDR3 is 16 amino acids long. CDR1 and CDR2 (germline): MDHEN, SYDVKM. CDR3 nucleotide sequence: TGTGCCAGCAGAACTAGCGGGAGGGGGGGCACAGATACGCAGTATTTT. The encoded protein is CASRTSGRGGTDTQYF. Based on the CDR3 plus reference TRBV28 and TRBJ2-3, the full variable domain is DVKVTQSSRYLVKRTGEKVFLECVQDMDHENMFWYRQDPGLGLRLIYFSYDVKMKEKGDIPEGYSVSREKKERFSLILESASTNQTSMYLCASRTSGRGGTDTQYFGPGTRLTVL.

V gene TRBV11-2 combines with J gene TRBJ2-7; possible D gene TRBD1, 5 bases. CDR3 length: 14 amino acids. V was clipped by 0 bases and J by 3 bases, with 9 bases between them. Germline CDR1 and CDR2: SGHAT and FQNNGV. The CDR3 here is CASSLDQGVYEQYF. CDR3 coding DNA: TGTGCCAGCAGCTTAGACCAGGGCGTCTACGAGCAGTACTTC.

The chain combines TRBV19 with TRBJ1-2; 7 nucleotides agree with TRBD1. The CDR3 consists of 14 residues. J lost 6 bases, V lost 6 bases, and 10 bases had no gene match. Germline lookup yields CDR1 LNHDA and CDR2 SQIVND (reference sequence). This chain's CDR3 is CASRTVAGGHGYTF. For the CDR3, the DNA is TGTGCCAGTAGAACGGTGGCAGGGGGGCATGGCTACACCTTC.

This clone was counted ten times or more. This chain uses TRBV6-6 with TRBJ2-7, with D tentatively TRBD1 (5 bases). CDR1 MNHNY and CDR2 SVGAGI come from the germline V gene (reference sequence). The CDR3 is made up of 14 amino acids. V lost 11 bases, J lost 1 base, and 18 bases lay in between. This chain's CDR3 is CAPSQGKKSYEQYF. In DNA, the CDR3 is TGTGCCCCCAGTCAGGGTAAGAAGTCCTACGAGCAGTACTTC.

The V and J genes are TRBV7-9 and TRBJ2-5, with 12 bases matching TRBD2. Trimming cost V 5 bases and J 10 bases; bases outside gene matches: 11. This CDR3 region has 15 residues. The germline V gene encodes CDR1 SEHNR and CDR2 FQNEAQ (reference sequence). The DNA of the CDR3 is TGTGCCAGCAGCCTCCCGGGATCTAGCGGGAGGGTCCAGTACTTC. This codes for CASSLPGSSGRVQYF.

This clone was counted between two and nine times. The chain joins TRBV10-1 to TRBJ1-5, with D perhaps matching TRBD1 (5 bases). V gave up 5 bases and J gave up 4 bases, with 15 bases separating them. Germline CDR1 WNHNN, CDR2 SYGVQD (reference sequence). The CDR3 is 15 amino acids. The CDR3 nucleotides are TGCGCCAGCAGTAAACGGACAAGGAGGAATCAGCCCCAGCATTTT. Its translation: CASSKRTRRNQPQHF.

The CDR3 loop is CASSELGARDYGYTF. The DNA for the CDR3 is TGTGCCAGCAGTGAATTGGGGGCGCGGGACTATGGCTACACCTTC. V and J are TRBV2 and TRBJ1-2; D might be TRBD1 (6 bases). V lost 2 bases and J lost 3, with 13 bases in between. The germline gives CDR1 SNHLY, CDR2 FYNNEI. The CDR3 runs to 15 residues.

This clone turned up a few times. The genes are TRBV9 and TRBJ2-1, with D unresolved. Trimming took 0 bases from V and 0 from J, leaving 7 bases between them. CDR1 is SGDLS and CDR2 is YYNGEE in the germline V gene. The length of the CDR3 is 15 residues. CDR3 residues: CASSVAESSYNEQFF. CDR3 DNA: TGTGCCAGCAGCGTAGCGGAGAGCTCCTACAATGAGCAGTTCTTC.

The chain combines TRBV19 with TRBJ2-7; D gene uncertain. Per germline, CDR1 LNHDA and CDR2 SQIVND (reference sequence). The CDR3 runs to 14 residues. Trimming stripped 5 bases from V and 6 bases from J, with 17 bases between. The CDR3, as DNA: TGTGCCAGTAGTCCCAACGACCAGCCCTCCGAGCAGTACTTC. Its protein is CASSPNDQPSEQYF.

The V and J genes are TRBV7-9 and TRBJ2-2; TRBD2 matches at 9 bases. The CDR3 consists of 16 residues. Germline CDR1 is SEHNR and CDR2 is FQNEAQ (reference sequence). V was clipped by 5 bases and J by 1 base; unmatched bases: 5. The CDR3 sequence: CASSPREGLNTGELFF. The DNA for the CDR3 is TGTGCCAGCAGCCCGCGGGAGGGCCTGAACACCGGGGAGCTGTTTTTT.

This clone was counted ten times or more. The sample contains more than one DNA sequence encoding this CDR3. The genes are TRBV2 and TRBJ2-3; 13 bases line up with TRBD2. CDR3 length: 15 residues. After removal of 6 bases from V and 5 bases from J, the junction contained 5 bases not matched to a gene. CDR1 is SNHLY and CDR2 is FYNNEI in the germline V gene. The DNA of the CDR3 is TGTGCCAGCAGGGGACTAGCGGGGAGGGGAGATACGCAGTATTTT. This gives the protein CASRGLAGRGDTQYF.

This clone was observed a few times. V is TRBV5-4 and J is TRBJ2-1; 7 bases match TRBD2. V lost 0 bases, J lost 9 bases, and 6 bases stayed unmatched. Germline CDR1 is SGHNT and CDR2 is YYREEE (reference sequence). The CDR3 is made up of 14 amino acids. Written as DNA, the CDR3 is TGTGCCAGCAGCTTGGCCAATGGGGAGGGTGAGCAGTTCTTC. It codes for CASSLANGEGEQFF.

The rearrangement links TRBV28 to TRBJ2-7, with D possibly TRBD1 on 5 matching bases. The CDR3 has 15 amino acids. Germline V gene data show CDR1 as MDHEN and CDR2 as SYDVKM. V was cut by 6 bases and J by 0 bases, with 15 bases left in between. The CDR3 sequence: CASSPITGRSYEQYF. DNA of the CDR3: TGTGCCAGCAGCCCTATTACAGGCCGCTCCTACGAGCAGTACTTC.

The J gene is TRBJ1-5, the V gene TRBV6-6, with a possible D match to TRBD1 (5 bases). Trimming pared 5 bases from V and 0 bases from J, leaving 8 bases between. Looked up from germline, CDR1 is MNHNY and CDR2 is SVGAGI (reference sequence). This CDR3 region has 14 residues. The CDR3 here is CASSRQYSNQPQHF. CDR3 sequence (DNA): TGTGCCAGCAGTCGACAGTATAGCAATCAGCCCCAGCATTTT.

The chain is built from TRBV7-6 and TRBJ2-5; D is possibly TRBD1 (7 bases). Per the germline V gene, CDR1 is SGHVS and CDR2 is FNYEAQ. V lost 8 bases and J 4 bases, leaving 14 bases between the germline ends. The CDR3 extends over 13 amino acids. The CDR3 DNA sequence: TGTGCCAGCGGCGGGACAGCGAGAGAGACCCAGTACTTC. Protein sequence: CASGGTARETQYF.

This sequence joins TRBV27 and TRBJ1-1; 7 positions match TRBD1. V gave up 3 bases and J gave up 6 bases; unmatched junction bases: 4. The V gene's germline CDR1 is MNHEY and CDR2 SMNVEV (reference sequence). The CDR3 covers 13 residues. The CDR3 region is CASSFRQGAEAFF. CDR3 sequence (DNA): TGTGCCAGCAGTTTCAGACAGGGCGCTGAAGCTTTCTTT.

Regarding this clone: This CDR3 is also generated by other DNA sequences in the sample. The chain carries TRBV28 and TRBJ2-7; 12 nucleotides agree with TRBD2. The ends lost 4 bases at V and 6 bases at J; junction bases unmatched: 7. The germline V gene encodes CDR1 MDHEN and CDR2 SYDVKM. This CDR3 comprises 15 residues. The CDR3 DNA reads TGTGCCAGCAGTTACCCGACTAGCGGGAGAGGCGAGCAGTACTTC. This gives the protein CASSYPTSGRGEQYF.

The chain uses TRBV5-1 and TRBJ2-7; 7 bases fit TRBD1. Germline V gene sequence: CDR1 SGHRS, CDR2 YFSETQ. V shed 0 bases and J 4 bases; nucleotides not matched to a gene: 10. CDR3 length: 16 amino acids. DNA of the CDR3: TGCGCCAGCAGCTTGGCCTACGGACAGGTCCCTTACGAGCAGTACTTC. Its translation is CASSLAYGQVPYEQYF.

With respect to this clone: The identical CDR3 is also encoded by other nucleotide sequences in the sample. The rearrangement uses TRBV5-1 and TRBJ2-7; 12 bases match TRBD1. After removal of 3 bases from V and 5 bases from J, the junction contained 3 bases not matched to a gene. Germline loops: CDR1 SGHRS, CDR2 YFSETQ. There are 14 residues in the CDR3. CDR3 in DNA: TGCGCCAGCAGCTACGGGACAGGGGGCAACGAGCAGTACTTC. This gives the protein CASSYGTGGNEQYF.

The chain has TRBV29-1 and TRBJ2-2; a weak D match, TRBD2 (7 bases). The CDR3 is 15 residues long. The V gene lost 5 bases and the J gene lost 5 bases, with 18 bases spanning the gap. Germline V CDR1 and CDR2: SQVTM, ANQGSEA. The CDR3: CSVRLAAGATGELFF. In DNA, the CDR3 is TGCAGCGTTAGGTTAGCGGCGGGGGCTACCGGGGAGCTGTTTTTT.

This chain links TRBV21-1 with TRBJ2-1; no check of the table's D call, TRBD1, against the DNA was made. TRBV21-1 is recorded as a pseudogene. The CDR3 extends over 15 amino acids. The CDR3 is CASPKKGTGGNEQFF. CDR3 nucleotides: TGTGCCAGCCCTAAAAAAGGGACAGGGGGAAATGAGCAGTTCTTC.

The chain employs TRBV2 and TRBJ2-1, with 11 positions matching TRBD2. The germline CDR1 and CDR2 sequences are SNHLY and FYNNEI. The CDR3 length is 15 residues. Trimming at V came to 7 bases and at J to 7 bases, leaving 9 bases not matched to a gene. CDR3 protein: CASTFLAGGANEQFF. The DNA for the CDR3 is TGTGCCAGCACCTTCCTAGCGGGAGGTGCGAATGAGCAGTTCTTC.

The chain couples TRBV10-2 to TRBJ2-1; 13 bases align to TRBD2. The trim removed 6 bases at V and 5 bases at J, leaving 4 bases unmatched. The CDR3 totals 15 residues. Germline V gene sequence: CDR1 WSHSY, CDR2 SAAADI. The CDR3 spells CASRSGTSGNNEQFF. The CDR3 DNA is TGCGCCAGCAGATCCGGGACTAGCGGGAACAATGAGCAGTTCTTC.

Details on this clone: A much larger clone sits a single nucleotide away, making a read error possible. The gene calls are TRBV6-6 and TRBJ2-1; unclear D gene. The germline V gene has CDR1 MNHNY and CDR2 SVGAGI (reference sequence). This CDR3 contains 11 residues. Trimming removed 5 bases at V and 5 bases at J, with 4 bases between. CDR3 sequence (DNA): TGTGCCAGCAGTGCTAACAATGAGCAGTTCTTC. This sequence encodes CASSANNEQFF.

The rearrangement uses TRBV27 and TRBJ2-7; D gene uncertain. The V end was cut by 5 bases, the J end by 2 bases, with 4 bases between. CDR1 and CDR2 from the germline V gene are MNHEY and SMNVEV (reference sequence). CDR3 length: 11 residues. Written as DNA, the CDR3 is TGTGCCAGCAGTGGTACCTACGAGCAGTACTTC. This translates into CASSGTYEQYF.

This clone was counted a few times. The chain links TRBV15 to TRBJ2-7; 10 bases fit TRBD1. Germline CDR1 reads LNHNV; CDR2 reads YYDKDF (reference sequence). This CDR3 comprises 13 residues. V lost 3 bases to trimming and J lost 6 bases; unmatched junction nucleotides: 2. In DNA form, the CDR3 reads TGTGCCACCAGCAGGGACAGGGGGGGCGAGCAGTACTTC. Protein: CATSRDRGGEQYF.

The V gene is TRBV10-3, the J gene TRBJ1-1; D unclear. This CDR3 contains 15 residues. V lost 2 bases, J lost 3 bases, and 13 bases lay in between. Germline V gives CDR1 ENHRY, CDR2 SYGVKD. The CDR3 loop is CAISEMSGGYTEAFF. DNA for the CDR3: TGTGCCATCAGTGAGATGTCCGGAGGATACACTGAAGCTTTCTTT.

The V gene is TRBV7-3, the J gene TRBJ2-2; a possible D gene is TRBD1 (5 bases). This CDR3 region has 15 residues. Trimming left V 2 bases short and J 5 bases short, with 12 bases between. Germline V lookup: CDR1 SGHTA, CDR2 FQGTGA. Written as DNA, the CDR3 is TGTGCCAGCAGCTTAGACAGTGCCGGGACCGGGGAGCTGTTTTTT. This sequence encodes CASSLDSAGTGELFF.

The CDR3 is CASSNGHLETQYF. CDR3 bases: TGTGCCAGCAGTAACGGACATCTTGAGACCCAGTACTTC. This chain links TRBV2 with TRBJ2-5, with D maybe TRBD1 (5 bases). The length of the CDR3 is 13 residues. The V end lost 5 bases, the J end lost 5 bases, and 12 bases lay between the germline ends. Germline V gene sequence: CDR1 SNHLY, CDR2 FYNNEI.

CDR3 in amino acids: CASSPLSGRRNEQFF. DNA for the CDR3: TGTGCCAGCAGCCCTCTTAGCGGGAGGAGAAATGAGCAGTTCTTC. The rearrangement joins TRBV6-5 to TRBJ2-1, with 10 positions matching TRBD2. J lost 7 bases, V lost 6 bases, and 9 bases had no gene match. The length of the CDR3 is 15 residues. Germline loops: CDR1 MNHEY, CDR2 SVGAGI.

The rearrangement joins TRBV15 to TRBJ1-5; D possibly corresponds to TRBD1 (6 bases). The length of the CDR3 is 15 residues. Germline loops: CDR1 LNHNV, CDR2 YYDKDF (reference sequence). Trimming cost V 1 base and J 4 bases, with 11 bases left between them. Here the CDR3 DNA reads TGTGCCACCAGCAGAGCAGGGGCTGGAAATCAGCCCCAGCATTTT. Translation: CATSRAGAGNQPQHF.

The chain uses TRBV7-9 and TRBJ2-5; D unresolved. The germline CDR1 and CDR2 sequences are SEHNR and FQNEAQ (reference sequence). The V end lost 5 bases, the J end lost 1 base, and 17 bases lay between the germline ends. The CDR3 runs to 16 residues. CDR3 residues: CASSRNLGPIQETQYF. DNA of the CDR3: TGTGCCAGCAGCCGTAATCTAGGACCCATCCAAGAGACCCAGTACTTC.